Listed below are T cell receptor beta chains from one sample, sequenced in a study of blood T cell repertoires in COVID-19. Repertoires were generated with immunoSEQ multiplex PCR, while TCRdb's copy carries only in-frame clones and drops some. The table has 330,000 or so clones, about 87% seen once; the top ten hold more than 7.5%. The specimen was peripheral blood. The receptors derive from a man between 25 and 39 years old with COVID-19, enrolled during active disease. Each CDR3 is given with its conserved first and last residue. Fields, in order: clone size, V gene, D gene, J gene, CDR3 protein, CDR3 DNA. D genes are given only for firm matches. Clone size is shown for a subset of rows, as once, few, many or a class of expanded clone.

>few|TRBV19|NA|TRBJ2-1
CASSIGSSYNEQFF
TGTGCCAGTAGTATAGGGAGCTCCTACAATGAGCAGTTCTTC
>NA|TRBV9|TRBD1|TRBJ2-2
CASSRTGTGNTGELFF
TGTGCCAGCAGCCGTACCGGGACAGGGAACACCGGGGAGCTGTTTTTT
>once|TRBV7-9|TRBD2|TRBJ2-1
CASSFPVSGDSYNEQFF
TGTGCCAGCAGCTTCCCCGTCAGCGGGGACTCCTACAATGAGCAGTTCTTC
>NA|TRBV7-6|NA|TRBJ2-7
CASSFRSGTRDSYEQYF
TGTGCCAGCAGCTTTAGGTCCGGGACACGAGACTCCTACGAGCAGTACTTC
>NA|TRBV2|NA|TRBJ2-5
CASSEIGRETQYF
TGTGCCAGCAGTGAAATAGGGAGAGAGACCCAGTACTTC
>NA|TRBV2|TRBD1|TRBJ1-6
CASTEGQGVYSPLHF
TGTGCCAGCACCGAGGGACAGGGGGTTTATTCACCCCTCCACTTT
>NA|TRBV9|NA|TRBJ1-4
CASSVGGGEEKLFF
TGTGCCAGCAGCGTAGGAGGGGGGGAAGAAAAACTGTTTTTT
>NA|TRBV7-2|NA|TRBJ1-1
CASSLAGTRNTEAFF
TGTGCCAGCAGCTTAGCCGGGACAAGGAACACTGAAGCTTTCTTT
>NA|TRBV10-3|NA|TRBJ1-1
CAITGGRDTEAFF
TGTGCCATCACCGGGGGTCGGGACACTGAAGCTTTCTTT
>NA|TRBV19|TRBD1|TRBJ1-2
CASKPRQGLGYTF
TGTGCCAGTAAACCTAGACAGGGCCTGGGCTACACCTTC